The 19 T cell receptor beta chains below all came from one sample that was sequenced in a study of regulatory T cells in long-lasting Graves disease (dated by TCRdb to the early 2020s). Explained via the paper, the time point label denotes: newly diagnosed GD, antithyroid drugs for less than 3 months. RNA was extracted from PBMCs in TRIzol for both TCR sequencing and RNA sequencing. Library preparation used multiplex PCR. The data were produced on an Illumina HiSeq 4000. To build TCR beta libraries, CDR3 regions were amplified by Arm-PCR using iRepertoire HTBI primers. Clones were called with MiXCR by TCRdb after fastp trimmed the public reads at Q25, and only in-frame beta chains were retained. CDR3 protein duplicates are merged, each entry listing the most common genes and DNA. The sample table records about 540,000 distinct CDR3 sequences; 13% of these occur just once. The ten largest clones take up 10% of the sample.

Separately, the same data were catalogued under a study of T cells in Graves' hyperthyroidism and ophthalmopathy.

The sequencing here drew on peripheral blood mononuclear cells (PBMCs), taken at new diagnosis, from a patient treated with antithyroid drugs. Receptor source: a man aged 25-40 years with Graves disease. Donor details come from another sample of the same person, matched by shared clones.

At least ten counts were recorded for this clonotype. This rearrangement joins TRBV12-3 or TRBV12-4 to TRBJ1-1; D is unresolved. This CDR3 spans 11 amino acids. V lost 3 bases and J lost 11, with 10 bases in between. The CDR3: CASSLASNAFF. The DNA for the CDR3 is TGTGCCAGCAGTTTGGCCAGTAACGCTTTCTTT.

This clonotype was counted ten times or more. This sequence joins TRBV7-3 and TRBJ2-1; 9 bases line up with TRBD1. Germline CDR1 and CDR2: SGHTA and FQGTGA. This CDR3 comprises 14 residues. J was trimmed by 6 bases and V by 7 bases; bases with no gene match: 7. Written as DNA, the CDR3 is TGTGCCAGCACCTACGGGACAGGGAGCAATGAGCAGTTCTTC. Translation: CASTYGTGSNEQFF.

This clonotype was picked up a small number of times. Since a much larger clone is just one base distant, this may be a read error. J is TRBJ2-7 and V is TRBV24-1, with TRBD2 matching over 8 bases. Trimming removed 4 bases from V and 4 bases from J; junction bases left unmatched: 2. Germline lookup yields CDR1 KGHDR and CDR2 SFDVKD. The CDR3 consists of 13 residues. The CDR3: CATSDGGGYEQYF. The CDR3 coding sequence is TGTGCCACCAGTGACGGGGGGGGATACGAGCAGTACTTC.

This clonotype came up many times. This chain connects TRBV3-1 to TRBJ1-1; 8 bases fit TRBD1. V was clipped by 4 bases and J by 4 bases; unmatched bases: 14. The CDR3 sequence is 17 residues long. Germline assignment: CDR1 LGHDT and CDR2 YNNKEL (reference sequence). CDR3 in DNA: TGTGCCAGCAGCCGATCAGGACAGGGCGGGGGTAGCACTGAAGCTTTCTTT. Amino acid sequence: CASSRSGQGGGSTEAFF.

This clonotype was seen ten or more times. The chain couples TRBV7-2 to TRBJ2-3; the D is unclear. Trimming took 6 bases from V and 8 from J, leaving 12 bases between them. The CDR3 length is 12 residues. Germline CDR1 is SGHTA and CDR2 is FQGNSA. For the CDR3, the DNA is TGTGCCAGCAGTCCACCCCGTGGTACGCAGTATTTT. This gives the protein CASSPPRGTQYF.

This clonotype was seen at least ten times. V is TRBV27 and J is TRBJ1-1; D is perhaps TRBD1 (6 bases). Deletions cut 6 bases from V and 0 bases from J, with 11 bases between. CDR1 and CDR2 (germline): MNHEY, SMNVEV (reference sequence). The CDR3 runs to 14 residues. CDR3 sequence (DNA): TGTGCCAGCAGACCAACAGGGATGAACACTGAAGCTTTCTTT. Protein sequence: CASRPTGMNTEAFF.

Note on this clonotype: This may come from a read error, since a much larger clone is one base off. This chain uses TRBV12-3 or TRBV12-4 with TRBJ1-5; D unresolved. The CDR3 is 14 residues long. V was clipped by 3 bases and J by 9 bases, with 15 bases between them. As DNA, the CDR3 is TGTGCCAGCAGTTTTTCTACCAAAAGTCGGCCCCAGCATTTT. As protein: CASSFSTKSRPQHF.

The V call is TRBV6-2 or TRBV6-3, the J call TRBJ2-6; a weak D match, TRBD1 (5 bases). The CDR3 contains 16 residues. CDR1 MNHEY and CDR2 SVGEGT come from the germline V gene. V lost 4 bases to trimming and J lost 1 base, with 11 bases between them. CDR3 region: CASSSVAGSGANVLTF. Written as DNA, the CDR3 is TGTGCCAGCAGTTCTGTAGCAGGGTCTGGGGCCAACGTCCTGACTTTC.

As concerns this clonotype: Possible read error: a much larger clone is one base away. The chain links TRBV5-1 to TRBJ2-5; 7 bases line up with TRBD2. Germline V gives CDR1 SGHRS, CDR2 YFSETQ. The trim removed 0 bases at V and 2 bases at J, leaving 13 bases unmatched. The CDR3 spans 18 residues. The CDR3 reads CASSLGPIGRRIQETQYF. Written as DNA, the CDR3 is TGCGCCAGCAGCTTGGGTCCGATCGGGAGGAGAATTCAAGAGACCCAGTACTTC. Complete variable domain (other parts from reference TRBV5-1 and TRBJ2-5): KAGVTQTPRYLIKTRGQQVTLSCSPISGHRSVSWYQQTPGQGLQFLFEYFSETQRNKGNFPGRFSGRQFSNSRSEMNVSTLELGDSALYLCASSLGPIGRRIQETQYFGPGTRLLVL.

This clonotype was observed many times. This chain uses TRBV7-8 with TRBJ2-1; the match to TRBD2 covers 8 bases. The length of the CDR3 is 17 residues. Germline V gene sequence: CDR1 SGHVS, CDR2 FQNEAQ. The ends lost 2 bases at V and 6 bases at J; junction bases unmatched: 12. This chain's CDR3 is CASSLRGEREWSNEQFF. CDR3 in DNA: TGTGCCAGCAGCTTACGCGGCGAGCGGGAGTGGTCCAATGAGCAGTTCTTC.

This clonotype has a count of ten or more. The V and J genes are TRBV5-1 and TRBJ2-7, with 7 positions matching TRBD2. Looked up from germline, CDR1 is SGHRS and CDR2 is YFSETQ. Unmatched junction bases numbered 10, after V lost 1 base and J lost 3 bases. The CDR3 sequence is 16 residues long. CDR3: CASSLSGVSYLYEQYF. CDR3 bases: TGCGCCAGCAGCTTGAGCGGGGTCTCATATCTCTACGAGCAGTACTTC.

This clonotype has more than one count but fewer than ten. The rearrangement uses TRBV7-2 and TRBJ2-1; a weak D match, TRBD2 (5 bases). Germline V gives CDR1 SGHTA, CDR2 FQGNSA. The CDR3 totals 14 residues. V was clipped by 1 base and J by 5 bases, with 9 bases between them. The CDR3 bases are TGTGCCAGCAGCTTAGAGAGCGGCAACAATGAGCAGTTCTTC. This sequence encodes CASSLESGNNEQFF.

This clonotype was picked up many times. The CDR3 DNA reads as TGTGCCAGCATCTCCAGACAGGTGGCAACTGAAGCTTTCTTT. Its translation: CASISRQVATEAFF. V gene TRBV6-7 combines with J gene TRBJ1-1, with D possibly TRBD1 on 6 matching bases. TRBV6-7 is reported as an ORF; its role is uncertain. The V and J ends lost 7 bases and 5 bases respectively, with 17 bases between them. The CDR3 covers 14 residues.

In this sample, this clonotype turned up a few times. V gene TRBV5-1 combines with J gene TRBJ2-5; D unclear. Germline V CDR1 and CDR2: SGHRS, YFSETQ. CDR3 length equals 15 residues. Trimming removed 5 bases at V and 2 bases at J, with 16 bases between. This CDR3 reads CASRSNPGQQETQYF. CDR3 DNA sequence: TGCGCCAGCAGATCCAACCCGGGCCAGCAAGAGACCCAGTACTTC.

This clonotype was found a few times. V is TRBV20-1 and J is TRBJ1-3; D is unresolved. CDR1 and CDR2 (germline): DFQATT, SNEGSKA (reference sequence). This CDR3 comprises 13 residues. Trimming removed 3 bases from V and 0 bases from J, with 6 bases in between. DNA of the CDR3: TGCAGTGCTAGCCGGCCCTCTGGAAACACCATATATTTT. Its protein product is CSASRPSGNTIYF.

This clonotype was seen ten or more times. This chain uses TRBV28 with TRBJ1-5; 12 positions match TRBD1. This CDR3 is built from 17 residues. The ends lost 6 bases at V and 0 bases at J; junction bases unmatched: 6. CDR1 MDHEN and CDR2 SYDVKM come from the germline V gene. The CDR3 nucleotides are TGTGCCAGCAGCCTGGGACAGGGGGCTGTTAGCAATCAGCCCCAGCATTTT. Translating gives CASSLGQGAVSNQPQHF. The full variable domain, completed using reference TRBV28 and TRBJ1-5, is DVKVTQSSRYLVKRTGEKVFLECVQDMDHENMFWYRQDPGLGLRLIYFSYDVKMKEKGDIPEGYSVSREKKERFSLILESASTNQTSMYLCASSLGQGAVSNQPQHFGDGTRLSIL.

The gene calls are TRBV27 and TRBJ2-3, with D possibly TRBD1 on 8 matching bases. CDR1 is MNHEY, CDR2 SMNVEV, per germline (reference sequence). The V gene lost 4 bases and the J gene lost 7 bases, with 21 bases spanning the gap. The CDR3 runs 16 residues. CDR3 in DNA: TGTGCCAGCAGTTCTCGGACAGGGAGGGTAGGAAATACGCAGTATTTT. Amino acid sequence: CASSSRTGRVGNTQYF.

This clonotype has a count of ten or more. V gene TRBV11-2 combines with J gene TRBJ1-3; 12 bases match TRBD1. This CDR3 comprises 15 residues. The V gene end was trimmed by 9 bases and the J gene end by 4 bases; junction bases not matched to a gene: 7. In germline, CDR1 is SGHAT, CDR2 FQNNGV. CDR3 region: CASGTGGASGNTIYF. The CDR3 DNA sequence: TGTGCCAGTGGGACAGGGGGCGCTTCGGGAAACACCATATATTTT.

This clonotype was counted only a few times. This chain uses TRBV15 with TRBJ1-6; D may be TRBD1 (6 bases). CDR1 and CDR2 from the germline V gene are LNHNV and YYDKDF (reference sequence). The V gene lost 3 bases and the J gene lost 7 bases, with 19 bases spanning the gap. The CDR3 has 17 residues. DNA for the CDR3: TGTGCCACCAGCAGCGACAGGTCCGGAGGGTTAAATTCACCCCTCCACTTT. Its protein product is CATSSDRSGGLNSPLHF. The variable domain in full, with the rest retrieved from reference TRBV15 and TRBJ1-6, is DAMVIQNPRYQVTQFGKPVTLSCSQTLNHNVMYWYQQKSSQAPKLLFHYYDKDFNNEADTPDNFQSRRPNTSFCFLDIRSPGLGDTAMYLCATSSDRSGGLNSPLHFGNGTRLTVT.